These 14 T cell receptor beta chains were sequenced from one sample in a study of shared clonotypes between healthy human individuals. Clones were sequenced by immunoSEQ multiplex PCR, and TCRdb holds only the in-frame ones, with some missing. The sample yields millions of clones, around 94% seen once. Sequencing input: naive CD4+ T cells sorted from blood. Subset here: CD45RA+ positively selected. All receptors come from a man aged 18 to 30 in good health.

V and J are TRBV5-1 and TRBJ2-3; no reliable D call. Germline V gene data show CDR1 as SGHRS and CDR2 as YFSETQ. The CDR3 contains 15 residues. Deletions cut 6 bases from V and 1 base from J, with 15 bases between. DNA of the CDR3: TGCGCCAGCACCTGGGGTGGTGGTCGCACAGATACGCAGTATTTT. This sequence encodes CASTWGGGRTDTQYF.

This chain connects TRBV9 to TRBJ1-5; D gene uncertain. V lost 0 bases, J lost 6 bases, and 10 bases lay in between. This CDR3 has 14 amino acids. CDR1 is SGDLS, CDR2 YYNGEE, per germline. The CDR3 reads CASSVDGVAQPQHF. The CDR3 region has the DNA TGTGCCAGCAGCGTAGACGGGGTGGCTCAGCCCCAGCATTTT.

This chain links TRBV19 with TRBJ2-5; D ambiguous. CDR1 and CDR2 (germline): LNHDA, SQIVND (reference sequence). The V end was cut by 6 bases, the J end by 2 bases, with 19 bases between. There are 16 residues in the CDR3. The CDR3 region is CASSSTPIRLQETQYF. DNA for the CDR3: TGTGCCAGTAGCTCTACCCCAATACGGCTACAAGAGACCCAGTACTTC.

The gene calls are TRBV19 and TRBJ1-3, with a possible D match to TRBD1 (5 bases). The length of the CDR3 is 14 residues. Trimming removed 3 bases from V and 6 bases from J, with 12 bases in between. The germline V gene has CDR1 LNHDA and CDR2 SQIVND (reference sequence). This CDR3 reads CASSILGEVNTIYF. The CDR3, as DNA: TGTGCCAGTAGTATCTTGGGGGAAGTAAACACCATATATTTT. Together with reference TRBV19 and TRBJ1-3, the CDR3 gives the full variable domain: DGGITQSPKYLFRKEGQNVTLSCEQNLNHDAMYWYRQDPGQGLRLIYYSQIVNDFQKGDIAEGYSVSREKKESFPLTVTSAQKNPTAFYLCASSILGEVNTIYFGEGSWLTVV.

This clone was recorded a few times. The chain joins TRBV2 to TRBJ2-4; possibly TRBD1 for D (5 bases). This CDR3 has 13 amino acids. Trimming shortened V by 2 bases and J by 6 bases, and 8 bases separated the two germline ends. CDR1 and CDR2 from the germline V gene are SNHLY and FYNNEI. CDR3 in amino acids: CASSENRLNIQYF. For the CDR3, the DNA is TGTGCCAGCAGTGAAAACAGGTTAAACATTCAGTACTTC.

The chain links TRBV30 to TRBJ1-6; D is ambiguous. This CDR3 has 11 residues. The V gene lost 3 bases and the J gene lost 7 bases, with 4 bases spanning the gap. Germline values: CDR1 GTSNPN, CDR2 SVGIG (reference sequence). CDR3 in DNA: TGTGCCTGGAGACTAAATTCACCCCTCCACTTT. Protein: CAWRLNSPLHF.

The genes are TRBV11-2 and TRBJ1-3, with 9 bases that match TRBD1. CDR1 is SGHAT and CDR2 is FQNNGV in the germline V gene. This CDR3 is built from 15 residues. V was pared by 3 bases and J by 3 bases, with 3 bases of the junction left unmatched. The CDR3 nucleotides read TGTGCCAGCAGCTTGACAGGGGGTCGTGGAAACACCATATATTTT. Protein: CASSLTGGRGNTIYF.

This chain links TRBV5-6 with TRBJ2-5; TRBD2 might be the D (6 bases). The CDR3 covers 15 residues. Per germline, CDR1 SGHDT and CDR2 YYEEEE. The V end was cut by 0 bases, the J end by 4 bases, with 13 bases between. This CDR3 is CASSLDSGGGETQYF. The CDR3 DNA sequence: TGTGCCAGCAGCTTGGATTCCGGGGGAGGAGAGACCCAGTACTTC.

V usage is TRBV7-2 and J usage is TRBJ2-5; D call uncertain. CDR1 and CDR2 (germline): SGHTA, FQGNSA. CDR3 length: 15 amino acids. Between the trimmed V and J ends, which lost 3 bases and 1 base, there was a span of 12 bases. The CDR3 DNA sequence: TGTGCCAGCAGCTTTGCCAGTCCGGGCCAAGAGACCCAGTACTTC. It yields the protein CASSFASPGQETQYF.

In this sample, this clone turned up once. The same CDR3 arises from other DNA sequences in this sample as well. This chain joins TRBV7-6 and TRBJ1-1; the D is unclear. The V gene's germline CDR1 is SGHVS and CDR2 FNYEAQ. The CDR3 totals 13 residues. Trimming removed 3 bases from V and 2 bases from J, with 7 bases in between. CDR3 in amino acids: CASSLLGNTEAFF. CDR3 sequence (DNA): TGTGCCAGCAGCTTGTTGGGCAACACTGAAGCTTTCTTT.

The chain has TRBV2 and TRBJ1-1, with no clear D. The V and J ends lost 2 bases and 1 base respectively, with 17 bases between them. Germline V gene data show CDR1 as SNHLY and CDR2 as FYNNEI. This CDR3 region has 17 residues. The CDR3 DNA sequence: TGTGCCAGCAGTGAACGTTTTCCCTGGGTTGGGAACACTGAAGCTTTCTTT. This encodes CASSERFPWVGNTEAFF.

V gene TRBV27 combines with J gene TRBJ1-2; D gene ambiguous. The germline V gene has CDR1 MNHEY and CDR2 SMNVEV (reference sequence). Trimming pared 7 bases from V and 4 bases from J, leaving 13 bases between. This CDR3 has 13 residues. CDR3 sequence (DNA): TGTGCCAGCACCTCTAGGACGAGCTATGGCTACACCTTC. Its translation: CASTSRTSYGYTF.

The rearrangement links TRBV6-1 to TRBJ2-6; D possibly uses TRBD1 or TRBD2 (5 bases each). Germline V gives CDR1 MNHNS, CDR2 SASEGT. Trimming took 0 bases from V and 4 from J, leaving 13 bases between them. There are 17 residues in the CDR3. This CDR3 is CASSEALRGSGANVLTF. CDR3 in DNA: TGTGCCAGCAGTGAAGCGTTGAGGGGTTCAGGGGCCAACGTCCTGACTTTC.

The chain couples TRBV29-1 to TRBJ2-6, with TRBD2 matching over 11 bases. CDR1 is SQVTM, CDR2 ANQGSEA, per germline. CDR3 length: 16 amino acids. Germline trimming cut 4 bases from V and 0 bases from J; bases unmatched to any gene: 2. The CDR3 nucleotides are TGCAGCGTTGGACTAGCGGGAAACTCTGGGGCCAACGTCCTGACTTTC. Protein sequence: CSVGLAGNSGANVLTF.